A single sample gave rise to the 20 T cell receptor beta chains below, sequenced in a study of blood T cell repertoires in COVID-19. Profiling relied on immunoSEQ multiplex PCR, and the TCRdb table lists in-frame clones only, not all of them. The sample carries around 90,000 clones, 85% to 90% recorded once. The sample was peripheral blood. The receptors come from a man aged 45 to 65 with COVID-19, enrolled during active disease.

This chain joins TRBV23-1 and TRBJ2-7; TRBD1 matches 7 bases. TRBV23-1 is treated as an ORF (open reading frame) with a function not yet certain. CDR3 length equals 15 residues. Trimming removed 2 bases from V and 2 bases from J; junction bases left unmatched: 6. Here the CDR3 DNA reads TGCGCCAGCAGTCAAAAGCACAGGGGAACCTACGAGCAGTACTTC. The encoded protein is CASSQKHRGTYEQYF.

This chain links TRBV3-1 (or the pseudogene TRBV3-2) with TRBJ1-6, with 8 bases fitting TRBD1. The length of the CDR3 is 15 residues. The junction had 2 bases not matched to a gene; V was cut back by 3 bases and J by 4 bases. Germline CDR1 reads LGHDT; CDR2 reads YNNKEL (reference sequence). CDR3 in DNA: TGTGCCAGCAGCCAGGGACAGGATTATAATTCACCCCTCCACTTT. Amino acid sequence: CASSQGQDYNSPLHF.

This sequence joins TRBV27 and TRBJ2-1; 8 bases are a match to TRBD2. The V segment lost 3 bases and the J segment 7 bases; nucleotides outside the gene matches: 5. CDR3 length: 14 amino acids. Germline CDR1 and CDR2: MNHEY and SMNVEV (reference sequence). In DNA, the CDR3 is TGTGCCAGCAGTTTTCTGGCTAGCGGGAATGAGCAGTTCTTC. Translated, it gives CASSFLASGNEQFF.

V gene TRBV7-9 combines with J gene TRBJ2-1; tentatively, D is TRBD1 (7 bases). The CDR3 is made up of 12 amino acids. Germline CDR1 and CDR2: SEHNR and FQNEAQ (reference sequence). The ends were cut back, 9 bases at V and 6 bases at J, with 12 bases in the middle. The CDR3 DNA follows: TGTGCCAGTCAGGGGGGTCGCAATGAGCAGTTCTTC. Protein sequence: CASQGGRNEQFF. The full variable domain, in which reference TRBV7-9 and TRBJ2-1 provide the parts outside the CDR3, is DTGVSQNPRHKITKRGQNVTFRCDPISEHNRLYWYRQTLGQGPEFLTYFQNEAQLEKSRLLSDRFSAERPKGSFSTLEIQRTEQGDSAMYLCASQGGRNEQFFGPGTRLTVL.

This clone came up a few times. The chain carries TRBV6-5 and TRBJ1-5, with 8 bases aligning to TRBD1. The length of the CDR3 is 15 residues. Trimming at V came to 6 bases and at J to 2 bases, leaving 6 bases not matched to a gene. Germline V CDR1 and CDR2: MNHEY, SVGAGI. The DNA of the CDR3 is TGTGCCAGCAGCGCTTCGACAGGGGGCAATCAGCCCCAGCATTTT. Translation: CASSASTGGNQPQHF.

The rearrangement joins TRBV4-1 to TRBJ2-5, with a possible D match to TRBD2 (5 bases). Between the trimmed V and J ends, which lost 0 bases and 5 bases, there was a span of 10 bases. This CDR3 has 14 amino acids. Looked up from germline, CDR1 is MGHRA and CDR2 is YSYEKL. CDR3 region: CASSQEASPETQYF. Here the CDR3 DNA reads TGCGCCAGCAGCCAAGAGGCTAGCCCCGAGACCCAGTACTTC.

In this sample, this clone turned up a few times. DNA of the CDR3: TGTGCCAGCTCAAGGGGGAGCGATGGCTACACCTTC. It specifies CASSRGSDGYTF. The chain is built from TRBV18 and TRBJ1-2; perhaps TRBD1 as D (6 bases). V lost 5 bases and J 6 bases, leaving 10 bases between the germline ends. This CDR3 spans 12 amino acids. The V gene's germline CDR1 is KGHSH and CDR2 LQKENI.

This chain joins TRBV5-4 and TRBJ1-6; 9 nucleotides line up with TRBD1. CDR1 and CDR2 (germline): SGHNT, YYREEE (reference sequence). The CDR3 contains 15 residues. V was pared by 4 bases and J by 7 bases, with 6 bases of the junction left unmatched. This chain's CDR3 is CASSMGTGLNSPLHF. As DNA, the CDR3 is TGTGCCAGCAGCATGGGGACAGGGTTGAATTCACCCCTCCACTTT.

The genes are TRBV30 and TRBJ2-1; D might be TRBD2 (5 bases). V was trimmed by 4 bases and J by 6 bases, leaving 13 bases between them. Germline V CDR1 and CDR2: GTSNPN, SVGIG (reference sequence). CDR3 size: 13 residues. DNA for the CDR3: TGTGCCTGGACCCCGGGGTCCGTCAATGAGCAGTTCTTC. Protein: CAWTPGSVNEQFF.

The gene calls are TRBV2 and TRBJ2-7, with D perhaps TRBD1 (6 bases). CDR1 is SNHLY and CDR2 is FYNNEI in the germline V gene. V was cut by 6 bases and J by 4 bases, with 10 bases left in between. The CDR3 runs to 12 residues. The CDR3 nucleotides read TGTGCCAGCAGCTATACAGGGTACGAGCAGTACTTC. Translation: CASSYTGYEQYF.

The chain recombines TRBV4-2 with TRBJ2-3; TRBD2 matches at 15 bases. V dropped 1 base and J dropped 4; count of bases not matched to a gene: 0. In germline, CDR1 is LGHNA, CDR2 YNFKEQ. The CDR3 has 16 amino acids. The CDR3 reads CASSQGTSGGADTQYF. The CDR3 DNA sequence: TGTGCCAGCAGCCAAGGGACTAGCGGGGGGGCAGATACGCAGTATTTT.

This chain connects TRBV11-3 to TRBJ2-3; D may be TRBD1 (6 bases). The CDR3 has 14 residues. The germline V gene encodes CDR1 SGHNT and CDR2 YENEEA. V dropped 1 base and J dropped 1 base, with 6 bases sitting between them. CDR3: CASSLGQGTDTQYF. The CDR3 coding sequence is TGTGCCAGCAGCTTAGGACAGGGCACAGATACGCAGTATTTT.

The chain recombines TRBV24-1 with TRBJ2-2; maybe TRBD1 (6 bases). The CDR3 has 17 amino acids. V lost 1 base and J 1 base, leaving 12 bases between the germline ends. CDR1 and CDR2 (germline): KGHDR, SFDVKD. In DNA form, the CDR3 reads TGTGCCACCAGTGATTTAACGGGACACCTGAACACCGGGGAGCTGTTTTTT. Translation gives CATSDLTGHLNTGELFF.

This chain connects TRBV19 to TRBJ2-6; TRBD1 might be the D (5 bases). The CDR3 sequence is 18 residues long. Germline lookup yields CDR1 LNHDA and CDR2 SQIVND (reference sequence). V shed 8 bases and J shed 0 bases, with 20 bases lying between them. CDR3 bases: TGTGCCAGTCGAGCCCTAGACAGAAAAAGCTCTGGGGCCAACGTCCTGACTTTC. It translates to CASRALDRKSSGANVLTF.

This sequence joins TRBV5-1 and TRBJ1-4; D unclear. V gave up 2 bases and J gave up 7 bases, with 15 bases separating them. The CDR3 spans 15 residues. CDR1 is SGHRS, CDR2 YFSETQ, per germline. CDR3 amino acids: CASSFGERHGEKLFF. The CDR3 DNA follows: TGCGCCAGCAGCTTCGGGGAGAGGCATGGTGAAAAACTGTTTTTT.

The rearrangement joins TRBV28 to TRBJ2-2; TRBD2 matches at 9 bases. This CDR3 is 15 amino acids long. Germline-derived CDR1 and CDR2 are MDHEN and SYDVKM. V shed 2 bases and J 5 bases; nucleotides not matched to a gene: 3. CDR3 nucleotide sequence: TGTGCCAGCAGTTTACCGCTAGCGGGGACCGGGGAGCTGTTTTTT. This codes for CASSLPLAGTGELFF.

The chain links TRBV11-1 to TRBJ1-1, with unresolved D. The CDR3 totals 13 residues. Germline V gene sequence: CDR1 SGHAT, CDR2 FQDESV (reference sequence). The V end lost 2 bases, the J end lost 1 base, and 5 bases lay between the germline ends. The CDR3 here is CASSLPGNTEAFF. CDR3 in DNA: TGTGCCAGCAGCTTACCGGGGAACACTGAAGCTTTCTTT.

This chain uses TRBV5-1 with TRBJ1-2, with 7 bases matching TRBD1. CDR1 is SGHRS, CDR2 YFSETQ, per germline. V was clipped by 0 bases and J by 8 bases; unmatched bases: 4. The CDR3 consists of 13 residues. The CDR3 DNA reads as TGCGCCAGCAGCTTGGGGGACAGCAGAGGCTACACCTTC. Residues: CASSLGDSRGYTF.

This clone was seen only once. The chain has TRBV19 and TRBJ2-2, with a tentative D call TRBD1 (5 bases). The CDR3 is 18 residues long. Germline CDR1 LNHDA, CDR2 SQIVND (reference sequence). The V gene lost 6 bases and the J gene lost 1 base, with 21 bases spanning the gap. CDR3 sequence: CASSAKGLLPRNTGELFF. The CDR3 coding sequence is TGTGCCAGTAGCGCTAAGGGGTTGCTGCCGCGGAACACCGGGGAGCTGTTTTTT.

This clone was recorded once. This sequence joins TRBV10-3 and TRBJ2-2; 7 positions match TRBD2. Germline CDR1 reads ENHRY; CDR2 reads SYGVKD. V gave up 8 bases and J gave up 0 bases; unmatched junction bases: 6. CDR3 size: 15 residues. The DNA of the CDR3 is TGTGCCATCCCGGGCGGGAGCGCGAACACCGGGGAGCTGTTTTTT. Protein: CAIPGGSANTGELFF.